The rows below give T cell receptor beta chains drawn from one sample of a study of cytomegalovirus exposure and HLA in healthy donors. Clones were sequenced by immunoSEQ multiplex PCR, and TCRdb holds only the in-frame ones, with some missing. Seen here are over 100,000 clones, about 86% observed once, and the top ten hold 2.2%. Source material: PBMCs. The source of these receptors is a woman aged 25 to 39 in good health and CMV-seronegative. CDR3s include the opening cysteine and the closing phenylalanine or tryptophan. The D gene is left open where the match is weak. Some rows mark clone size as missing; the rest say once, few, many or name a class of expanded clone.

>.|TRBJ1-2|.|TRBV5-4
TGTGCCAGCAGCTGGGGGGGTTGGGCGTATGGCTACACCTTC
CASSWGGWAYGYTF
>.|TRBJ2-6|TRBD1|TRBV19
TGTGCCTGGAGGACAGGAGGGGCCAACGTCCTGACTTTC
CAWRTGGANVLTF
>.|TRBJ2-7|TRBD2|TRBV19
TGTGCCAGTAGTATTGGCAGTACTAGCGGCCCCTACGAGCAGTACTTC
CASSIGSTSGPYEQYF
>.|TRBJ2-3|TRBD1|TRBV28
TGTGCCAGCAGTTGGCAGGGACAGGGGGCAATAGATACGCAGTATTTT
CASSWQGQGAIDTQYF
>.|TRBJ1-1|.|TRBV7-9
TGTGCCAGCAGCTTATCAGGGTACGTTAACACTGAAGCTTTCTTT
CASSLSGYVNTEAFF
>.|TRBJ2-2|TRBD2|TRBV4-1
TGCGCCAGCAGCCAGGGGGCGGGAGGGCCAACCGGGGAGCTGTTTTTT
CASSQGAGGPTGELFF
>.|TRBJ2-7|.|TRBV5-1
TGCGCCAGCAGCTCGGCAGGGGATTGGCTCTCCTACGAGCAGTACTTC
CASSSAGDWLSYEQYF
>.|TRBJ2-5|.|TRBV5-4
TGTGCCAGCAGCCCCTCCCCAGGGCTGCAAGAGACCCAGTACTTC
CASSPSPGLQETQYF
>few|TRBJ2-3|TRBD2|TRBV2
TGTGCCAGCAGTGAGTCGGGAGGGCCGCCAGATACGCAGTATTTT
CASSESGGPPDTQYF
>.|TRBJ2-7|TRBD1|TRBV19
TGTGCCAGTAGTGCCGACAGGGGGCTAAGAGAGCAGTACTTC
CASSADRGLREQYF